Described below is a single TCR beta chain sequence and its context. The target antigen is unknown. This specimen belongs to a study of blood T cells in healthy people across ages. Broader study findings: Diversity estimated from one million T cells was considered an underestimate.

Using a J-beta primer mix together with a sample-barcoded 5' primer, a second PCR was run for about 7 to 12 cycles. MiXCR, run by TCRdb on the 5' RACE reads, gives a single entry per CDR3 protein. In the table there are roughly 1,000,000 distinct CDR3 sequences, around 27% of which are singletons. Germline CDR1 SNHLY, CDR2 FYNNEI. CDR3 size: 16 residues. V lost 3 bases and J 2 bases, leaving 15 bases between the germline ends. The sample was also linked to a second study, of T cells of mothers and their children. That source reports: Slightly higher, non-significant overlap characterized related mother-child pairs relative to unrelated pairs.

The chain employs TRBV2 and TRBJ2-3; D possibly uses TRBD1 or TRBD2 (5 bases each). Sequencing was done on a sample of blood. The origin of this receptor is a girl under 10 years old in good health. CDR3 bases: TGTGCCAGCAGTGACCCCCGGGGCAGGGACACAGATACGCAGTATTTT. Amino acid sequence: CASSDPRGRDTDTQYF.